Below, 20 T cell receptor beta chains from the same sample are listed, as sequenced in a study of tumor and adjacent non-tumor tissue in lung cancer. TCRbeta libraries were built with three rounds of nested PCR, modified from ARM-PCR. Using its own MiXCR run on the multiplex PCR reads, TCRdb lists one record per CDR3 protein. Of under 150,000 distinct CDR3 sequences listed, roughly 66% are singletons. The template was RNA from unsorted bulk tissue. The sequencing sample was made of lung tumor tissue. The receptors stem from a man aged 60 to 69 with small cell lung cancer.

This clonotype came up once. Sequence at one end of the junction differs from germline and may be a read error. The chain links TRBV11-1 to TRBJ2-1; TRBD2 agrees at 10 bases. The CDR3 totals 15 residues. Germline values: CDR1 SGHAT, CDR2 FQDESV (reference sequence). DNA of the CDR3: TGTGCCAGCAGCTTTCTAGCGGGAGAGAGCAATGAGCAGTCTTTC. Protein product: CASSFLAGESNEQSF.

As concerns this clonotype: This sequence may be a read error, since a much larger clone differs from it by one base. The rearrangement joins TRBV20-1 to TRBJ2-3; 9 bases match TRBD2. J was trimmed by 7 bases and V by 5 bases; bases with no gene match: 10. The CDR3 sequence is 14 residues long. Germline lookup yields CDR1 DFQATT and CDR2 SNEGSKA (reference sequence). In DNA form, the CDR3 reads TGCAGTGCTGCCTCTAGCGGGAATGCATATACGCAGTATTTT. Translated: CSAASSGNAYTQYF.

This chain uses TRBV14 with TRBJ1-1, with 9 bases that match TRBD1. CDR3 size: 16 residues. Losses at the gene ends were 3 bases for V and 1 base for J; bases not matched to a gene: 6. CDR1 is SGHDN and CDR2 is FVKESK in the germline V gene. CDR3: CASSHGTGSWNTEAFF. CDR3 bases: TGTGCCAGCAGCCATGGGACAGGGTCGTGGAACACTGAAGCTTTCTTT. The full variable domain, with the rest looked up from reference TRBV14 and TRBJ1-1, is EAGVTQFPSHSVIEKGQTVTLRCDPISGHDNLYWYRRVMGKEIKFLLHFVKESKQDESGMPNNRFLAERTGGTYSTLKVQPAELEDSGVYFCASSHGTGSWNTEAFFGQGTRLTVV.

Points on this clonotype: An end of the junction does not agree with germline; a read error may underlie this. V gene TRBV20-1 combines with J gene TRBJ1-3, with D hard to call. CDR1 is DFQATT, CDR2 SNEGSKA, per germline (reference sequence). This CDR3 spans 11 amino acids. The CDR3 nucleotides read TGCAATGCTAGTCGTGGAGGCACCATATATTTT. Amino acids: CNASRGGTIYF.

With regard to this clonotype: A read error may account for a junction end that differs from germline. The chain employs TRBV11-3 and TRBJ2-5; perhaps TRBD2 as D (5 bases). From germline, CDR1 is SGHNT and CDR2 YENEEA. This CDR3 region has 14 residues. This CDR3 is CASSHGPSQESQYF. The CDR3 coding sequence is TGTGCCAGCAGTCATGGACCTAGCCAAGAGTCCCAGTACTTC. Combining the CDR3 with reference TRBV11-3 and TRBJ2-5 gives the whole variable domain EAGVVQSPRYKIIEKKQPVAFWCNPISGHNTLYWYLQNLGQGPELLIRYENEEAVDDSQLPKDRFSAERLKGVDSTLKIQPAELGDSAVYLCASSHGPSQESQYFGPGTRLLVL.

On this clonotype itself: With a much larger clone just one base away, this may be a read error. The chain has TRBV5-4 and TRBJ2-3; D gene uncertain. The germline V gene has CDR1 SGHNT and CDR2 YYREEE (reference sequence). V lost 6 bases and J 6 bases, leaving 14 bases between the germline ends. The CDR3 has 13 amino acids. Written as DNA, the CDR3 is TGTGCCAGCAACGGAGCCGGAAGGGATACGCAGTATTTT. Its protein product is CASNGAGRDTQYF.

This rearrangement joins TRBV18 to TRBJ1-3; possibly TRBD1 for D (6 bases). V dropped 4 bases and J dropped 0 bases, with 7 bases sitting between them. CDR3 size: 14 residues. Per germline, CDR1 KGHSH and CDR2 LQKENI. This CDR3 reads CASSQQGSGNTIYF. CDR3 DNA: TGTGCCAGCTCACAACAGGGCTCTGGAAACACCATATATTTT.

The gene calls are TRBV5-4 and TRBJ1-1; D not certain. The CDR3 extends over 13 amino acids. Trimming cost V 5 bases and J 5 bases, with 13 bases left between them. CDR1 is SGHNT and CDR2 is YYREEE in the germline V gene (reference sequence). CDR3 in amino acids: CASSLSPWTEAFF. CDR3 in DNA: TGTGCCAGCAGTTTGTCCCCCTGGACTGAAGCTTTCTTT.

DNA of the CDR3: TGTGCCAGCAGCTTAGGGACTAGCTGTTGCACAGATACGCAGTATTTT. It yields the protein CASSLGTSCCTDTQYF. J is TRBJ2-3 and V is TRBV11-2; TRBD2 matches at 8 bases. Germline CDR1 and CDR2: SGHAT and FQNNGV. Germline trimming cut 1 base from V and 1 base from J; bases unmatched to any gene: 4. This CDR3 is 16 amino acids long.

Turning to this clonotype: A much larger clone differs by one base, so this may be a read error. The rearrangement links TRBV6-5 to TRBJ1-1; weak D call: TRBD1 (6 bases). The V and J ends lost 7 bases and 0 bases respectively, with 18 bases between them. Germline V CDR1 and CDR2: MNHEY, SVGAGI. The CDR3 is made up of 16 amino acids. In nucleotides, the CDR3 is TGTGCCAGCATGCGACGGGACAAATCCATGAACACTGAAGCTTTCTTT. Translating it yields CASMRRDKSMNTEAFF.

The chain employs TRBV6-5 and TRBJ2-6; TRBD2 is a possible D gene (5 bases). The V end was cut by 2 bases, the J end by 4 bases, with 21 bases between. The CDR3 runs 19 residues. Germline CDR1 is MNHEY and CDR2 is SVGAGI. In DNA form, the CDR3 reads TGTGCCAGCAGTTACACCGGGATATCGGAGTTTTCGGGGGCCAACGTCCTGACTTTC. Its translation is CASSYTGISEFSGANVLTF.

As for this clonotype: One end of the junction is discordant with germline, which a read error may explain. The chain uses TRBV28 and TRBJ2-5; a weak D match, TRBD1 (5 bases). Germline loops: CDR1 MDHEN, CDR2 SYDVKM. The CDR3 has 14 residues. The CDR3 nucleotides are TGTGCCAGCATACCATGGGGCGAACAAGAGACCCAATACTTC. It translates to CASIPWGEQETQYF.

This clonotype came up once. Germline is not matched at one junction end, which may reflect a read error. The rearrangement links TRBV4-1 to TRBJ2-1; 7 bases agree with TRBD2. Germline V gives CDR1 MGHRA, CDR2 YSYEKL. This CDR3 spans 16 amino acids. The CDR3 sequence is CASSQYSGLPYIEQFF. The CDR3 DNA follows: TGCGCCAGCAGCCAATATTCGGGACTACCCTACATTGAGCAGTTCTTC.

The rearrangement joins TRBV6-1 to TRBJ2-7; 7 bases agree with TRBD2. The CDR3 has 15 amino acids. Trimming removed 1 base from V and 3 bases from J; junction bases left unmatched: 6. Germline CDR1 is MNHNS and CDR2 is SASEGT. CDR3 sequence reads: CASSEDLADYYEQYF. The CDR3 DNA reads TGTGCCAGCAGTGAAGATCTAGCGGACTACTACGAGCAGTACTTC.

Points on this clonotype: It may be a read error: a sequence one base away is much more abundant. J is TRBJ2-2 and V is TRBV5-6, with TRBD2 matching 7 bases. CDR1 and CDR2 (germline): SGHDT, YYEEEE. This CDR3 region has 14 residues. Here the CDR3 DNA reads TGTGCCTGCAGCCTGCGGGAGTTTACCGGGGAGCTGTTTTTT. This translates into CACSLREFTGELFF.

With respect to this clonotype: A much larger clone sits a single nucleotide away, making a read error possible. This chain connects TRBV29-1 to TRBJ1-2; TRBD1 matches at 7 bases. Germline lookup yields CDR1 SQVTM and CDR2 ANQGSEA. This CDR3 is 11 amino acids long. Here the CDR3 reads CSVGQGDGYAF. CDR3 coding DNA: TGCAGCGTTGGGCAGGGGGATGGCTACGCCTTC.

For this clonotype: A much larger clone differs from this one at a single base, so this may be a read error. The chain couples TRBV20-1 to TRBJ2-3, with a tentative D call TRBD1 (5 bases). V gave up 0 bases and J gave up 2 bases, with 12 bases separating them. CDR1 is DFQATT, CDR2 SNEGSKA, per germline (reference sequence). This CDR3 spans 15 amino acids. The CDR3 here is CSARDPRANTDTQYF. The CDR3 nucleotides are TGCAGTGCTAGAGATCCCAGGGCCAACACAGATACGCAGTATTTT.

On this clonotype itself: One junction end does not reproduce the germline sequence, and a read error may be involved. The chain joins TRBV12-3 or TRBV12-4 to TRBJ2-3; 13 positions agree with TRBD2. This CDR3 region has 17 residues. The CDR3 spells CAGSYSGLAGLRDTQYF. Here the CDR3 DNA reads TGTGCCGGCAGTTACTCGGGACTAGCGGGATTGAGAGATACGCAGTATTTT.

This clonotype was observed many times. The genes are TRBV6-6 and TRBJ2-7, with D perhaps matching TRBD1 (7 bases). Trimming shortened V by 7 bases and J by 4 bases, and 20 bases separated the two germline ends. This CDR3 spans 15 amino acids. Germline values: CDR1 MNHNY, CDR2 SVGAGI (reference sequence). CDR3 region: CASTEGAGPKYEQYF. Here the CDR3 DNA reads TGTGCCAGCACTGAGGGGGCGGGGCCTAAGTACGAGCAGTACTTC.

Comments on this clonotype: This may come from a read error, since a much larger clone is one base off. V gene TRBV20-1 combines with J gene TRBJ2-5, with TRBD2 as a possible D gene (5 bases). The CDR3 totals 12 residues. Deletions cut 4 bases from V and 1 base from J, with 7 bases between. Germline V CDR1 and CDR2: DFQATT, SNEGSKA (reference sequence). The CDR3 sequence is CSATSCQETQYF. The CDR3 DNA sequence: TGCAGTGCTACTAGCTGCCAAGAGACCCAGTACTTC.